This T cell receptor beta chain was sequenced during a study of shared clonotypes between healthy human individuals. Germline CDR1 MNHNS, CDR2 SASEGT. The length of the CDR3 is 13 residues. With 3 bases removed from V and 6 bases from J, the gap between germline ends came to 8 bases. Terminally differentiated effector memory CD45RA+ cells were excluded from the naive CD8 cells, which were CD45RO-negative and positively selected for CCR7. At a deep level, the assay was run. Sequencing was performed with immunoSEQ multiplex PCR; in TCRdb, only in-frame clones are kept and a portion is missing. The sample has roughly 2,000,000 clones; 90% to 95% are singletons.

The TCR originated in a man between 18 and 29 years old in good health. Some clones in this sample may be carry-over from other donors' samples. Source material: naive CD8+ T cells from PBMCs. The genes are TRBV6-1 and TRBJ2-2; D may be TRBD2 (6 bases). The CDR3 DNA reads as TGTGCCAGCAGTGACAGGGAGGCCGGGGAGCTGTTTTTT. Translation gives CASSDREAGELFF.